The 5 T cell receptor beta chains given below trace back to one sample, sequenced in a study of post-analysis software for immune sequencing data. Unique molecular identifiers tagged the TCR beta cDNA libraries. TCRdb redid the calling of the PCR reads with MiXCR, one entry per CDR3 protein. The sample yields roughly 430,000 distinct CDR3 sequences, more than 30% seen once. Study results and limitations: Elevated frequency relative to controls characterized four or five TRBV segments in patients, TRBV5-6, TRBV5-1 and TRBV20-1 among them.

For these TCRs, the target antigens are not known. The sequenced material came from blood. The origin of the receptors is a girl between 2 and 10 years old with multiple sclerosis.

This clonotype has a handful of counts. The chain combines TRBV7-6 with TRBJ1-1; D is undetermined. Trimming pared 5 bases from V and 0 bases from J, leaving 10 bases between. The germline V gene encodes CDR1 SGHVS and CDR2 FNYEAQ. The CDR3 length is 14 residues. CDR3 bases: TGTGCCAGCAGCCCGCGCGGGATGAACACTGAAGCTTTCTTT. Protein: CASSPRGMNTEAFF.

Points on this clonotype: At one end, the junction sequence differs from germline, possibly due to a read error. The chain has TRBV6-5 and TRBJ2-5; D is unclear. The last part of the DNA fits TRBJ2-7 better; the J call may be wrong. Germline V gene sequence: CDR1 MNHEY, CDR2 SVGAGI. CDR3 length equals 13 residues. CDR3 loop: CASGYSNIGEQYF. CDR3 in DNA: TGTGCCAGCGGTTACTCGAACATCGGCGAGCAGTACTTC.

The chain employs TRBV28 and TRBJ1-2; unclear D gene. Looked up from germline, CDR1 is MDHEN and CDR2 is SYDVKM. The ends were cut back, 10 bases at V and 7 bases at J, with 13 bases in the middle. The CDR3 has 11 amino acids. The CDR3 is CATRFAGGYTF. The DNA of the CDR3 is TGTGCCACTCGGTTCGCCGGTGGCTACACCTTC.

The CDR3 coding sequence is TGCAGTGCTCATAGCGGGGATTCCACAGATACGCAGTATTTT. Amino acid sequence: CSAHSGDSTDTQYF. This rearrangement joins TRBV20-1 to TRBJ2-3; 8 bases align to TRBD2. CDR1 is DFQATT, CDR2 SNEGSKA, per germline (reference sequence). With V trimmed by 5 bases and J by 2 bases, 6 bases remained unmatched. The CDR3 is 14 residues long.

The chain has TRBV3-1 and TRBJ2-7; D gene ambiguous. This CDR3 region has 15 residues. V lost 6 bases, J lost 2 bases, and 17 bases lay in between. Germline CDR1 reads LGHDT; CDR2 reads YNNKEL (reference sequence). The CDR3 bases are TGTGCCAGCAGTCCGGCGGTTGACGGGCCCTACGAGCAGTACTTC. Its protein product is CASSPAVDGPYEQYF.